This is a list of T cell receptor beta chains from one sample in a study of identical twins. Using its own MiXCR run on the 5' RACE reads, TCRdb lists one record per CDR3 protein. The top ten hold more than 0.75% of the sample, which has hundreds of thousands of distinct CDR3 sequences, 8.5% to 9% seen once. This sample was also put to use in a study of yellow fever vaccine responses in identical twins.

The sequencing sample was made of PBMCs. These receptors were obtained from a young woman in good health. Both conserved end residues are part of each CDR3. D genes are given only for firm matches. Clone size appears in some rows only: once, few, many, or a class for an expanded clone.

j_gene: TRBJ2-4
v_gene: TRBV7-9
abundance: many
d_gene: NA
CDR3aa: CASSPYDGGGNKNIQYF
CDR3nt: TGTGCCAGCAGCCCCTACGATGGAGGGGGGAACAAAAACATTCAGTACTTC

j_gene: TRBJ2-3
v_gene: TRBV7-2
abundance: few
d_gene: NA
CDR3aa: CASSLDPAVSTDTQYF
CDR3nt: TGTGCCAGCAGCTTAGATCCGGCAGTTAGCACAGATACGCAGTATTTT

j_gene: TRBJ2-7
v_gene: TRBV20-1
abundance: few
d_gene: NA
CDR3aa: CSARVSRGSPYEQYF
CDR3nt: TGCAGTGCTAGAGTATCCAGGGGTTCCCCCTACGAGCAGTACTTC

j_gene: TRBJ2-3
v_gene: TRBV18
abundance: NA
d_gene: TRBD2
CDR3aa: CASSPPGTSGMGADTQYF
CDR3nt: TGTGCCAGCTCACCACCCGGGACTAGCGGGATGGGCGCAGATACGCAGTATTTT

j_gene: TRBJ2-1
v_gene: TRBV18
abundance: few
d_gene: NA
CDR3aa: CASSPLLSAASYNEQFF
CDR3nt: TGTGCCAGCTCACCACTACTATCGGCGGCCTCCTACAATGAGCAGTTCTTC

j_gene: TRBJ2-7
v_gene: TRBV20-1
abundance: few
d_gene: TRBD2
CDR3aa: CSAPERGVSYEQYF
CDR3nt: TGCAGTGCTCCCGAGCGGGGGGTCTCCTACGAGCAGTACTTC

j_gene: TRBJ2-3
v_gene: TRBV7-3
abundance: few
d_gene: TRBD2
CDR3aa: CASGGGGPPDTQYF
CDR3nt: TGTGCCAGTGGGGGCGGGGGGCCCCCAGATACGCAGTATTTT

j_gene: TRBJ2-3
v_gene: TRBV5-1
abundance: many
d_gene: NA
CDR3aa: CASSLDADTQYF
CDR3nt: TGTGCCAGCAGTTTAGATGCAGATACGCAGTATTTT

j_gene: TRBJ1-5
v_gene: TRBV12-3/TRBV12-4
abundance: once
d_gene: NA
CDR3aa: CASSRGGLGNQPQHF
CDR3nt: TGTGCCAGCAGCCGCGGAGGGCTAGGCAATCAGCCCCAGCATTTT

j_gene: TRBJ2-1
v_gene: TRBV5-1
abundance: many
d_gene: TRBD2
CDR3aa: CASSLMASGRFYNEQFF
CDR3nt: TGCGCCAGCAGCTTGATGGCTAGCGGGAGGTTTTACAATGAGCAGTTCTTC

j_gene: TRBJ2-6
v_gene: TRBV7-2
abundance: few
d_gene: TRBD2
CDR3aa: CASSATGGGSGANVLTF
CDR3nt: TGTGCCAGCAGCGCCACGGGCGGGGGGTCTGGGGCCAACGTCCTGACTTTC

j_gene: TRBJ2-3
v_gene: TRBV7-2
abundance: many
d_gene: TRBD1
CDR3aa: CASSFRDRDTQYF
CDR3nt: TGTGCCAGCAGCTTCCGGGACAGGGATACGCAGTATTTT

j_gene: TRBJ2-1
v_gene: TRBV4-2
abundance: NA
d_gene: NA
CDR3aa: CASSQPDIDNEQFF
CDR3nt: TGTGCCAGCAGCCAACCAGACATTGACAATGAGCAGTTCTTC

j_gene: TRBJ2-1
v_gene: TRBV20-1
abundance: few
d_gene: NA
CDR3aa: CSAIGSGRPWEQFF
CDR3nt: TGCAGTGCTATCGGGTCGGGGAGGCCATGGGAGCAGTTCTTC

j_gene: TRBJ2-1
v_gene: TRBV6-5
abundance: few
d_gene: NA
CDR3aa: CASSYVGEENEQFF
CDR3nt: TGTGCCAGCAGTTACGTGGGGGAAGAGAATGAGCAGTTCTTC

j_gene: TRBJ2-5
v_gene: TRBV4-2
abundance: many
d_gene: NA
CDR3aa: CASSQVQGGTQYF
CDR3nt: TGTGCCAGCAGCCAAGTCCAGGGAGGGACCCAGTACTTC

j_gene: TRBJ2-3
v_gene: TRBV29-1
abundance: many
d_gene: NA
CDR3aa: CSVEPGTDTQYF
CDR3nt: TGCAGCGTTGAACCGGGAACAGATACGCAGTATTTT

j_gene: TRBJ2-7
v_gene: TRBV18
abundance: NA
d_gene: NA
CDR3aa: CASSPDRSYAYEQYF
CDR3nt: TGTGCCAGCTCACCAGACCGATCTTACGCCTACGAGCAGTACTTC

j_gene: TRBJ2-1
v_gene: TRBV6-2/TRBV6-3
abundance: NA
d_gene: TRBD2
CDR3aa: CASSYGLASNEQFF
CDR3nt: TGTGCCAGCAGTTACGGACTAGCGTCCAATGAGCAGTTCTTC

j_gene: TRBJ2-3
v_gene: TRBV2
abundance: few
d_gene: NA
CDR3aa: CANTGLQTQYF
CDR3nt: TGTGCCAACACCGGACTCCAAACGCAGTATTTT

j_gene: TRBJ2-2
v_gene: TRBV20-1
abundance: NA
d_gene: TRBD1
CDR3aa: CSALQGAGELFF
CDR3nt: TGCAGTGCTCTACAGGGGGCCGGGGAGCTGTTTTTT

j_gene: TRBJ2-2
v_gene: TRBV7-9
abundance: few
d_gene: NA
CDR3aa: CASSPSSNTGELFF
CDR3nt: TGTGCCAGCAGCCCCTCCAGTAACACCGGGGAGCTGTTTTTT

j_gene: TRBJ2-7
v_gene: TRBV10-2
abundance: NA
d_gene: NA
CDR3aa: CASSDGGISYEQYF
CDR3nt: TGCGCCAGCAGTGATGGGGGAATCTCCTACGAGCAGTACTTC

j_gene: TRBJ2-2
v_gene: TRBV2
abundance: once
d_gene: NA
CDR3aa: CATRLEPGELFF
CDR3nt: TGTGCCACCCGACTGGAGCCCGGGGAGCTGTTTTTT

j_gene: TRBJ2-2
v_gene: TRBV5-6
abundance: few
d_gene: NA
CDR3aa: CASSSAARAGELFF
CDR3nt: TGTGCCAGCAGCTCTGCCGCGCGCGCCGGGGAGCTGTTTTTT

j_gene: TRBJ2-3
v_gene: TRBV7-2
abundance: many
d_gene: TRBD1
CDR3aa: CASSSVQGNTDTQYF
CDR3nt: TGTGCCAGCAGCTCCGTACAGGGGAACACAGATACGCAGTATTTT

j_gene: TRBJ2-2
v_gene: TRBV7-2
abundance: few
d_gene: TRBD2
CDR3aa: CASRVTSGNTGELFF
CDR3nt: TGTGCCAGCAGAGTAACTAGCGGGAACACCGGGGAGCTGTTTTTT

j_gene: TRBJ2-7
v_gene: TRBV18
abundance: NA
d_gene: TRBD1
CDR3aa: CASSPGTGLGEQYF
CDR3nt: TGTGCCAGCTCACCAGGGACAGGGTTGGGCGAGCAGTACTTC

j_gene: TRBJ1-1
v_gene: TRBV10-3
abundance: many
d_gene: TRBD1
CDR3aa: CAISAGGQGNTEAFF
CDR3nt: TGTGCCATCAGTGCCGGAGGACAGGGGAACACTGAAGCTTTCTTT

j_gene: TRBJ2-5
v_gene: TRBV20-1
abundance: few
d_gene: TRBD2
CDR3aa: CSATPPGSGGFQETQYF
CDR3nt: TGCAGTGCTACACCCCCCGGTAGCGGGGGGTTCCAAGAGACCCAGTACTTC

j_gene: TRBJ1-1
v_gene: TRBV28
abundance: few
d_gene: NA
CDR3aa: CASSFRASGTEAFF
CDR3nt: TGTGCCAGCAGTTTCAGGGCCTCGGGCACTGAAGCTTTCTTT

j_gene: TRBJ2-7
v_gene: TRBV12-3/TRBV12-4
abundance: few
d_gene: TRBD2
CDR3aa: CASSRTSNYEQYF
CDR3nt: TGTGCCAGCAGTAGGACTAGTAACTACGAGCAGTACTTC

j_gene: TRBJ2-4
v_gene: TRBV29-1
abundance: few
d_gene: TRBD1
CDR3aa: CSVARTGGSDIQYF
CDR3nt: TGCAGCGTTGCCAGGACAGGGGGCTCGGACATTCAGTACTTC

j_gene: TRBJ2-2
v_gene: TRBV27
abundance: NA
d_gene: TRBD1
CDR3aa: CASTHGQGRPGELFF
CDR3nt: TGTGCCAGCACCCACGGACAGGGGAGGCCCGGGGAGCTGTTTTTT

j_gene: TRBJ2-1
v_gene: TRBV5-6
abundance: NA
d_gene: NA
CDR3aa: CASSLAARGLQVEQFF
CDR3nt: TGTGCCAGCAGCTTGGCCGCGCGGGGGCTGCAGGTTGAGCAGTTCTTC

j_gene: TRBJ2-1
v_gene: TRBV6-2/TRBV6-3
abundance: many
d_gene: TRBD2
CDR3aa: CASQTSGGLEQFF
CDR3nt: TGTGCCAGCCAGACTAGCGGGGGCTTGGAGCAGTTCTTC